Included here is one TCR beta chain sequence, with context. CDR3 length: 16 amino acids. Germline CDR1 reads KGHSH; CDR2 reads LQKENI. Trimming removed 2 bases from V and 14 bases from J, with 27 bases in between. This record comes from a study of blood T cell repertoires in COVID-19. About the study: The United States, Italy and Spain provided the acute and convalescent COVID-19 samples. T cells, B-cell-depleted T cells, or PBMCs supplied cDNA or gDNA.

Measured with immunoSEQ multiplex PCR; TCRdb has only the in-frame clones, and not every one. The sample lists around 190,000 clones, roughly 84% occurring once. The rearrangement joins TRBV18 to TRBJ1-2; D is uncertain. The source of this sequence is a woman older than 75 with acute or convalescent COVID-19. Input material: peripheral blood. The CDR3 DNA reads as TGTGCCAGCTCACCAGAATGGGCAGCGCCCCTTGGGAGGTTGACCTTC. It translates to CASSPEWAAPLGRLTF.